These 16 T cell receptor beta chains originate from one sample sequenced in a study of pediatric ulcerative colitis. During colonoscopy, one to two rectal pinch biopsies were collected. Profiled with immunoSEQ multiplex PCR; TCRdb holds only in-frame clones, not every one. This table has about 22,000 clones, about two thirds appearing once. The sample taken for sequencing was gut tissue. All receptors derive from a boy aged 5-17 years with severe ulcerative colitis.

The chain recombines TRBV7-6 with TRBJ2-1; a possible D gene is TRBD2 (7 bases). The CDR3 runs to 15 residues. The germline V gene encodes CDR1 SGHVS and CDR2 FNYEAQ. V lost 5 bases and J lost 7, with 18 bases in between. CDR3 sequence reads: CASSSRFGGRNEQFF. The DNA for the CDR3 is TGTGCCAGCAGCAGCCGGTTCGGGGGGCGGAATGAGCAGTTCTTC.

This clone was counted a single time. The identical CDR3 is also encoded by other nucleotide sequences in the sample. The CDR3 bases are TGCGCCAGCAGCTTGGCTCAGGGCGGCACTGAAGCTTTCTTT. This sequence encodes CASSLAQGGTEAFF. The chain combines TRBV5-1 with TRBJ1-1; D perhaps matches TRBD1 (5 bases). The germline gives CDR1 SGHRS, CDR2 YFSETQ. V lost 0 bases and J 4 bases, leaving 10 bases between the germline ends. This CDR3 is built from 14 residues.

The V call is TRBV10-1, the J call TRBJ1-2; D is unresolved. Trimming took 8 bases from V and 3 from J, leaving 10 bases between them. Germline CDR1 and CDR2: WNHNN and SYGVQD (reference sequence). The CDR3 runs to 12 residues. CDR3 DNA: TGCGCCAGCCAACCGTGGGACTATGGCTACACCTTC. This encodes CASQPWDYGYTF.

The CDR3 sequence is CASYLGITGELFF. In DNA form, the CDR3 reads TGTGCCAGCTATCTCGGGATTACCGGGGAGCTGTTTTTT. The chain recombines TRBV5-6 with TRBJ2-2, with a possible D match to TRBD2 (5 bases). V lost 7 bases to trimming and J lost 5 bases, with 12 bases between them. Per the germline V gene, CDR1 is SGHDT and CDR2 is YYEEEE. The CDR3 contains 13 residues.

V gene TRBV9 combines with J gene TRBJ1-6; no clear D gene. There are 16 residues in the CDR3. CDR1 is SGDLS and CDR2 is YYNGEE in the germline V gene. Between the trimmed V and J ends, which lost 0 bases and 6 bases, there was a span of 13 bases. As DNA, the CDR3 is TGTGCCAGCAGCGTAGCAGACCGCCCGAGTAATTCACCCCTCCACTTT. Amino acids: CASSVADRPSNSPLHF.

This clone was detected only a few times. The genes are TRBV6-1 and TRBJ2-3, with 9 nucleotides matching TRBD2. V trimming: 0 bases; J trimming: 0 bases; junction bases outside the gene matches: 1. The germline CDR1 and CDR2 sequences are MNHNS and SASEGT. This CDR3 is built from 16 residues. CDR3 sequence reads: CASSEAAGGSTDTQYF. In nucleotides, the CDR3 is TGTGCCAGCAGTGAAGCTGCGGGGGGGAGCACAGATACGCAGTATTTT.

This clone has more than one count but fewer than ten. The chain joins TRBV5-1 to TRBJ2-1, with D perhaps matching TRBD1 or TRBD2 (5 bases each). Trimming pared 6 bases from V and 4 bases from J, leaving 17 bases between. The CDR3 is 15 amino acids. Germline V gives CDR1 SGHRS, CDR2 YFSETQ. This CDR3 is CASTLRDPIYNEQFF. CDR3 DNA: TGCGCCAGCACTCTTCGGGACCCAATATACAATGAGCAGTTCTTC.

V usage is TRBV5-6 and J usage is TRBJ2-7; maybe TRBD1 (5 bases). Trimming took off 4 bases at V and 4 bases at J, with 9 bases between the two ends. The V gene's germline CDR1 is SGHDT and CDR2 YYEEEE. CDR3 length: 12 residues. The CDR3 spells CASSPRVYEQYF. In DNA, the CDR3 is TGTGCCAGCAGCCCCAGGGTTTACGAGCAGTACTTC.

The chain joins TRBV27 to TRBJ2-1; D gene uncertain. The CDR3 totals 13 residues. The V gene lost 8 bases and the J gene lost 0 bases, with 8 bases spanning the gap. Germline V gives CDR1 MNHEY, CDR2 SMNVEV (reference sequence). The CDR3 protein is CASVEPSYNEQFF. Here the CDR3 DNA reads TGTGCCAGCGTGGAGCCCTCCTACAATGAGCAGTTCTTC.

The rearrangement joins TRBV7-9 to TRBJ1-5, with D unclear. The germline V gene has CDR1 SEHNR and CDR2 FQNEAQ (reference sequence). Deletions cut 4 bases from V and 3 bases from J, with 10 bases between. The CDR3 extends over 14 amino acids. CDR3 bases: TGTGCCAGCAGCTCCGGACTGGACAATCAGCCCCAGCATTTT. This encodes CASSSGLDNQPQHF.

The chain employs TRBV19 and TRBJ2-1; D unresolved. The germline CDR1 and CDR2 sequences are LNHDA and SQIVND (reference sequence). The CDR3 spans 16 residues. Trimming left V 3 bases short and J 0 bases short, with 12 bases between. In DNA, the CDR3 is TGTGCCAGTAGTATGGTCGGCGGCAGCTCCTACAATGAGCAGTTCTTC. This translates into CASSMVGGSSYNEQFF.

The chain joins TRBV6-4 to TRBJ2-3; 9 positions match TRBD2. Germline values: CDR1 MRHNA, CDR2 SNTAGT. This CDR3 is 16 amino acids long. V gave up 3 bases and J gave up 3 bases; unmatched junction bases: 7. The CDR3 reads CASSEAATSGTDTQYF. CDR3 bases: TGTGCCAGCAGTGAGGCCGCGACTAGCGGTACAGATACGCAGTATTTT.

There are a few counts of this clone. The CDR3 protein is CASSPFIGGNSPLHF. CDR3 bases: TGTGCCAGCTCACCATTCATAGGGGGGAATTCACCCCTCCACTTT. The rearrangement links TRBV18 to TRBJ1-6, with D maybe TRBD1 (6 bases). Germline CDR1 and CDR2: KGHSH and LQKENI. V was trimmed by 2 bases and J by 7 bases, leaving 12 bases between them. The CDR3 loop spans 15 amino acids.

V and J are TRBV5-4 and TRBJ1-2, with no clear D. The length of the CDR3 is 13 residues. CDR1 is SGHNT, CDR2 YYREEE, per germline (reference sequence). The V end lost 4 bases, the J end lost 7 bases, and 14 bases lay between the germline ends. CDR3 amino acids: CASSQRGFGGYTF. DNA of the CDR3: TGTGCCAGCAGCCAACGGGGTTTTGGTGGCTACACCTTC.

As for this clone: The sample holds other DNA sequences that translate to the same CDR3. This chain connects TRBV29-1 to TRBJ1-4; 7 positions match TRBD1. Trimming at V came to 4 bases and at J to 5 bases, leaving 7 bases not matched to a gene. Germline V lookup: CDR1 SQVTM, CDR2 ANQGSEA. The CDR3 is 14 amino acids. Here the CDR3 DNA reads TGCAGCGTTGCTGGGGACAGCTTGAATGAAAAACTGTTTTTT. Protein product: CSVAGDSLNEKLFF.

The gene calls are TRBV7-9 and TRBJ2-6; D gene uncertain. CDR1 and CDR2 from the germline V gene are SEHNR and FQNEAQ (reference sequence). The CDR3 has 14 residues. Trimming left V 2 bases short and J 1 base short, with 3 bases between. CDR3 region: CASSLSSGANVLTF. CDR3 nucleotides: TGTGCCAGCAGCTTAAGTTCTGGGGCCAACGTCCTGACTTTC.